The clone carrying this T cell receptor (beta chain) was seen ten or more times. Antigen: not known. TCRdb analysed the 5' RACE reads with MiXCR anew, one entry per CDR3 protein. The repertoire holds more than 300,000 distinct CDR3 sequences, with around a tenth as singletons. Trimming at V came to 5 bases and at J to 6 bases, leaving 9 bases not matched to a gene. The CDR3 loop spans 15 amino acids. The data belong to a study of T cells after yellow fever vaccination. Whole-study results and caveats: Subsequent to the booster, the majority of primary-vaccination clones reappeared (under 98% CD4, approximately 85% CD8).

This clonotype was sampled from a man younger than 30 who received the YFV17D yellow fever vaccine. Here the sequenced sample was CD4+ T cells sorted from PBMCs, taken 45 days after the yellow fever booster vaccination. This sequence joins TRBV12-3 or TRBV12-4 and TRBJ2-5; 10 nucleotides line up with TRBD1. The DNA for the CDR3 is TGTGCCAGCAGTGCGCCGGGACAGGGGATGAAGACCCAGTACTTC. It translates to CASSAPGQGMKTQYF.